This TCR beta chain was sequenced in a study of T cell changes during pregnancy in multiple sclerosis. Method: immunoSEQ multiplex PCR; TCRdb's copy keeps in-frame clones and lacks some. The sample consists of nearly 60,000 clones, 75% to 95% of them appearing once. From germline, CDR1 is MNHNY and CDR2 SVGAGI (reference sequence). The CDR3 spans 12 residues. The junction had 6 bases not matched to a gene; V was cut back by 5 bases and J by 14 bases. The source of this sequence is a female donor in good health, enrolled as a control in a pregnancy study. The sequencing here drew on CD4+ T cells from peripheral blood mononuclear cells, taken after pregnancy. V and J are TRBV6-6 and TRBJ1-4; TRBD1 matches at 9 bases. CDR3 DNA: TGTGCCAGCAGTGGGACAGGGTCTCTTCTGTTTTTT. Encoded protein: CASSGTGSLLFF.